Listed below are T cell receptor beta chains from one sample, sequenced in a study of blood T cells in healthy people across ages. Each CDR3 protein is one row after TCRdb ran MiXCR on the 5' RACE reads. The sample lists 760,000 or so distinct CDR3 sequences, roughly 25% occurring once. The sample also formed part of further work on T cells of mothers and their children.

Sequenced input: blood. These receptors were obtained from a boy younger than 18 in good health. The conserved cysteine and the conserved F or W are not part of the CDR3 here.

CDR3 protein,V gene,CDR3 length,J gene
SVGPSVSAADPQY,TRBV29-1,13,TRBJ2-3
VSSPAAAGAGTDTQY,TRBV11-2,15,TRBJ2-3
ASSQRASNEKLF,TRBV4-1,12,TRBJ1-4
SVDRGYNYGYT,TRBV29-1,11,TRBJ1-2
SVEIGLAVQETQY,TRBV29-1,13,TRBJ2-5
ASSQLTGTRYGYT,TRBV4-3,13,TRBJ1-2
ASSQMVSMSYNEQF,TRBV14,14,TRBJ2-1
ASSLPLSYEQY,TRBV28,11,TRBJ2-7
SATPVEPTLSTDTQY,TRBV20-1,15,TRBJ2-3
ASSLAIQGPLSDTQY,TRBV12-3/TRBV12-4,15,TRBJ2-3
ASSAGTSGVVDIQY,TRBV5-1,14,TRBJ2-4
ASSIGQDSYEQY,TRBV19,12,TRBJ2-7
ASRAWGVTYNEQF,TRBV7-9,13,TRBJ2-1
ASSDRRLEAF,TRBV6-6,10,TRBJ1-1
ASRGGFSYNEQF,TRBV6-2/TRBV6-3,12,TRBJ2-1
ASSFAASYEQY,TRBV7-8,11,TRBJ2-7
ASSVGAQSYEQY,TRBV9,12,TRBJ2-7
ASSLKREQY,TRBV6-1,9,TRBJ2-7
ASSGDRSTDTQY,TRBV12-3/TRBV12-4,12,TRBJ2-3
SVADLAGSTDTQY,TRBV29-1,13,TRBJ2-3
ASSRTGTWGEQY,TRBV7-6,12,TRBJ2-7
ASKGRTTQY,TRBV2,9,TRBJ2-3